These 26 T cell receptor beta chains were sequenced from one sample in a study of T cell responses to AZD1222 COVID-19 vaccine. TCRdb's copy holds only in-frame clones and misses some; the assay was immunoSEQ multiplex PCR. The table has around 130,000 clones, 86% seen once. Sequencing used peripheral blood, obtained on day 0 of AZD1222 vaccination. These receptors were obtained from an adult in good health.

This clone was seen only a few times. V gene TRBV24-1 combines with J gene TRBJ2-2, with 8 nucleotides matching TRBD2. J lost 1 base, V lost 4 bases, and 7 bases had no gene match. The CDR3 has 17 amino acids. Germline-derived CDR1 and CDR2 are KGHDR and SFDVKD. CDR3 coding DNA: TGTGCCACCAGTGACTACCTCGGGAGGGGGAACACCGGGGAGCTGTTTTTT. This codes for CATSDYLGRGNTGELFF.

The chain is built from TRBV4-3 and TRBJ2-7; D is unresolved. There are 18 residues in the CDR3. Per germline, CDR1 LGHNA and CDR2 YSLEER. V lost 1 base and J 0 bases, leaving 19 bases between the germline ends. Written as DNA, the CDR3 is TGCGCCAGCAGCCAAGTCGTCCGCGGCGGATCAAGCTCCTACGAGCAGTACTTC. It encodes CASSQVVRGGSSSYEQYF.

The CDR3 DNA sequence: TGTGCCAGCAGCGTAGCTACTTCTAACTATGGCTACACCTTC. Protein product: CASSVATSNYGYTF. The rearrangement links TRBV9 to TRBJ1-2; D is unclear. The CDR3 loop spans 14 amino acids. Germline V CDR1 and CDR2: SGDLS, YYNGEE. With 0 bases removed from V and 0 bases from J, the gap between germline ends came to 6 bases.

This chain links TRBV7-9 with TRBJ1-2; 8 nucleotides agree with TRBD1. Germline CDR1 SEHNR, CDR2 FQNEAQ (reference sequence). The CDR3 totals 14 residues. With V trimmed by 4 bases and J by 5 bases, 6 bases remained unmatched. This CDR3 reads CASSSTGVGYGYTF. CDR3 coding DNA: TGTGCCAGCAGCTCGACAGGGGTCGGGTATGGCTACACCTTC.

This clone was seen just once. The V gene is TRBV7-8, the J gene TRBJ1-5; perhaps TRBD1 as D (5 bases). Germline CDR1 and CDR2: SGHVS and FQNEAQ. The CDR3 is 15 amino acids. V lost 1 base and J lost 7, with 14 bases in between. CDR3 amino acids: CASSLVGQGGQPQHF. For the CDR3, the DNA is TGTGCCAGCAGCTTAGTAGGGCAGGGTGGGCAGCCCCAGCATTTT.

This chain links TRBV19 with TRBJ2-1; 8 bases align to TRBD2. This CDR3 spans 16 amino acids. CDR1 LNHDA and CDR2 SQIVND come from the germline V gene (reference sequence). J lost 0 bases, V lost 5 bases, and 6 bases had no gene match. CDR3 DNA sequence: TGTGCCAGTAGTTTCGGGACTAGTAGCTCCTACAATGAGCAGTTCTTC. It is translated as CASSFGTSSSYNEQFF. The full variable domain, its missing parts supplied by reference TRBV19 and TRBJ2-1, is DGGITQSPKYLFRKEGQNVTLSCEQNLNHDAMYWYRQDPGQGLRLIYYSQIVNDFQKGDIAEGYSVSREKKESFPLTVTSAQKNPTAFYLCASSFGTSSSYNEQFFGPGTRLTVL.

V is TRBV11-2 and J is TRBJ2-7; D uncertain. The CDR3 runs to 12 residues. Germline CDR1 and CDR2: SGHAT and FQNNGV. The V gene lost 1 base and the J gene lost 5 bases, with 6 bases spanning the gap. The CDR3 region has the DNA TGTGCCAGCAGCTTAGGGGCCCACGAGCAGTACTTC. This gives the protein CASSLGAHEQYF.

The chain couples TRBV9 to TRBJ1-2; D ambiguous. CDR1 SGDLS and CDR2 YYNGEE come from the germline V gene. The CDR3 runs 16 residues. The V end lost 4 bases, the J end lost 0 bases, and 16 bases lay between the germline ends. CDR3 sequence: CASSPIARAANYGYTF. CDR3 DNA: TGTGCCAGCAGCCCCATAGCCAGAGCGGCTAACTATGGCTACACCTTC.

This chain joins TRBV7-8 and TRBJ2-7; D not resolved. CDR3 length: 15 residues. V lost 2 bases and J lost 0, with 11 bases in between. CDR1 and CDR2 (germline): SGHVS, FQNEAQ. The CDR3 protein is CASSLYALTSYEQYF. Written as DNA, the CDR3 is TGTGCCAGCAGCTTATACGCGCTAACCTCCTACGAGCAGTACTTC.

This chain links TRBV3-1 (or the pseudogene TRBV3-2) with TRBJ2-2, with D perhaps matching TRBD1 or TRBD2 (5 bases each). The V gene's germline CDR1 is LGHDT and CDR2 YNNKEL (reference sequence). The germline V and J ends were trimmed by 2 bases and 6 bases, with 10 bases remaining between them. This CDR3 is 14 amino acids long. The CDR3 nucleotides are TGTGCCAGCAGCCAATTCGGGGCGCCCGGGGAGCTGTTTTTT. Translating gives CASSQFGAPGELFF.

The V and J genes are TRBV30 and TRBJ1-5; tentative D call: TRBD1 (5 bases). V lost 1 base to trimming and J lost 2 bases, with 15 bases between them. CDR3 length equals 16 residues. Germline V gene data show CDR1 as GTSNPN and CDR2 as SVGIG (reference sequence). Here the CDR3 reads CAWSDKWDGRNQPQHF. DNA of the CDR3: TGTGCCTGGAGTGACAAATGGGACGGGCGCAATCAGCCCCAGCATTTT.

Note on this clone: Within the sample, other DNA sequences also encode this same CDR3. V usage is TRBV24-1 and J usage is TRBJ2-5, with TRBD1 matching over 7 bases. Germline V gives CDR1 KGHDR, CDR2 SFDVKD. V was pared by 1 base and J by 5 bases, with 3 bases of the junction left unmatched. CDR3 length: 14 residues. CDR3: CATSDFVGGETQYF. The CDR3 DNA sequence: TGTGCCACCAGTGATTTCGTAGGGGGCGAGACCCAGTACTTC.

The CDR3 DNA is TGTGCCAGCAGGCGAGGGGGCAGTGGAAACACCATATATTTT. Translated: CASRRGGSGNTIYF. The gene calls are TRBV27 and TRBJ1-3; 7 nucleotides line up with TRBD1. CDR1 and CDR2 from the germline V gene are MNHEY and SMNVEV (reference sequence). There are 14 residues in the CDR3. V lost 6 bases to trimming and J lost 3 bases; unmatched junction nucleotides: 5.

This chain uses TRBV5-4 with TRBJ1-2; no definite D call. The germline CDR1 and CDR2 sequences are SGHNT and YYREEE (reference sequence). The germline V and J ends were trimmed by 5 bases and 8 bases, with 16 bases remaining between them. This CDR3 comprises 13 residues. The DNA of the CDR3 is TGTGCCAGCAGTGTCACACGAGGGATAGGCTACACCTTC. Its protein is CASSVTRGIGYTF.

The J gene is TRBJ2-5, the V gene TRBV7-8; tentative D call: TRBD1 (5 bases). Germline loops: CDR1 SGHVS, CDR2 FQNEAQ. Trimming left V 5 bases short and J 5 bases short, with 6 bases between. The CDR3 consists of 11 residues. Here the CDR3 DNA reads TGTGCCAGCAGCCCAGGGGAGACCCAGTACTTC. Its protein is CASSPGETQYF.

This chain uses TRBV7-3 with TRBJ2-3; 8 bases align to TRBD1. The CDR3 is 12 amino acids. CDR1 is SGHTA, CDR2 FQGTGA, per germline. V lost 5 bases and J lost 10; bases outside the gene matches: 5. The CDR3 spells CASSRQGTAQYF. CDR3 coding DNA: TGTGCCAGCAGCCGACAGGGGACGGCGCAGTATTTT.

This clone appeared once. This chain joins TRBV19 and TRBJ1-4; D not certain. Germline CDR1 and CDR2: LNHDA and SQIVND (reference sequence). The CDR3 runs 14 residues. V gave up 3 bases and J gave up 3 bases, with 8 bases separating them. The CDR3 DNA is TGTGCCAGTAGTATGTACGGGGCTAATGAAAAACTGTTTTTT. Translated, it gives CASSMYGANEKLFF.

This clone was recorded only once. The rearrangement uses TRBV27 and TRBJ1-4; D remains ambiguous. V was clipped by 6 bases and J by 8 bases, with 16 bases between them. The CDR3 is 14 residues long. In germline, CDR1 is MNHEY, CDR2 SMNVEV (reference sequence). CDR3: CASSPQVAGEKLFF. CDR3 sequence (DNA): TGTGCCAGCAGCCCTCAGGTGGCTGGGGAAAAACTGTTTTTT.

The DNA for the CDR3 is TGCGCCAGCAGCTTGGCCGGGACAGTAACCTACGAGCAGTACTTC. Translation gives CASSLAGTVTYEQYF. The rearrangement joins TRBV5-1 to TRBJ2-7, with 7 bases fitting TRBD1. CDR1 and CDR2 (germline): SGHRS, YFSETQ. The CDR3 covers 15 residues. With 0 bases clipped from V and 2 bases from J, the junction kept 5 bases outside the gene matches.

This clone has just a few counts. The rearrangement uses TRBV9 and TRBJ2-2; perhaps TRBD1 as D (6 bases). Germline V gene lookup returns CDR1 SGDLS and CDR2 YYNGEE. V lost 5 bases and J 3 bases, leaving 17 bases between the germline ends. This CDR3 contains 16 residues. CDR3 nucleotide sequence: TGTGCCAGCAGTACCAGGGGAGACGGAGACACCGGGGAGCTGTTTTTT. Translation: CASSTRGDGDTGELFF.

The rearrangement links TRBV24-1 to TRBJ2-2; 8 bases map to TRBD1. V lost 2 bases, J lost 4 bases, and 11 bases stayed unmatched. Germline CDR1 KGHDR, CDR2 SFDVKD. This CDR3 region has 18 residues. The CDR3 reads CATSDYRPGGAITGELFF. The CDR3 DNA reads TGTGCCACCAGTGATTACCGCCCAGGGGGCGCGATCACCGGGGAGCTGTTTTTT.

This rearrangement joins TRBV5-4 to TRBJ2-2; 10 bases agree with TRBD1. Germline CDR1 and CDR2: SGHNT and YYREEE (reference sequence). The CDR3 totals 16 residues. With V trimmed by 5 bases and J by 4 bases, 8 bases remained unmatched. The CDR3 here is CASRSGGTGVTGELFF. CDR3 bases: TGTGCCAGCAGATCGGGCGGGACAGGGGTCACCGGGGAGCTGTTTTTT.

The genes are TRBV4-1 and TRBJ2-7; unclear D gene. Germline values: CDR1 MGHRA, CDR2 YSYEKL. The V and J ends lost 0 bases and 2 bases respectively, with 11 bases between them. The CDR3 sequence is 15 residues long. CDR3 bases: TGCGCCAGCAGCCAAGAATCCAGGTCCCCCTACGAGCAGTACTTC. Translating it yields CASSQESRSPYEQYF.

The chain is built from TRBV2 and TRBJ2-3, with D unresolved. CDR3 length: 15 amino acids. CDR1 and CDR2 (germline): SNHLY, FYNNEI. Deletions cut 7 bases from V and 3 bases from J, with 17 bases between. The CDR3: CASNYQWASTDTQYF. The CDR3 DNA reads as TGTGCCAGCAACTATCAATGGGCTAGTACAGATACGCAGTATTTT.

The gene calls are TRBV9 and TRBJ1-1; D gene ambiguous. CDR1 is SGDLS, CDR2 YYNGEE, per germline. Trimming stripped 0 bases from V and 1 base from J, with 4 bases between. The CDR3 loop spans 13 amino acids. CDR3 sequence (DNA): TGTGCCAGCAGCGTAGGAGAGAACACTGAAGCTTTCTTT. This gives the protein CASSVGENTEAFF.

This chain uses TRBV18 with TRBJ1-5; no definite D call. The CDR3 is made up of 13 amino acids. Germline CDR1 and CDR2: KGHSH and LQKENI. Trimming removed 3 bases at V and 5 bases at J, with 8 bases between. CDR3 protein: CASSPKGDQPQHF. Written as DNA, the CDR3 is TGTGCCAGCTCACCGAAAGGTGATCAGCCCCAGCATTTT.